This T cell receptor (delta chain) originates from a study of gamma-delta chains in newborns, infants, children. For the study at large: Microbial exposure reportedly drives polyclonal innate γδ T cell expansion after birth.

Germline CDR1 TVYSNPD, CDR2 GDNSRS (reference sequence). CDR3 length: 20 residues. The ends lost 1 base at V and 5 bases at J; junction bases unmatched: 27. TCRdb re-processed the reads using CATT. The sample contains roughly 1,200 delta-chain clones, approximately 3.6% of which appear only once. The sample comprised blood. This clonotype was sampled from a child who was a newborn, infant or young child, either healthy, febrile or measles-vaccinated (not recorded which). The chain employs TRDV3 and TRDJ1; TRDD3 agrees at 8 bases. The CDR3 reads CAFISLFSYWGAWGRDKLIF. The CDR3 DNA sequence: TGTGCCTTTATTTCTCTCTTCTCTTACTGGGGGGCCTGGGGGAGAGATAAACTCATCTTT.